This T cell receptor beta chain stems from a study of blood T cell repertoires in COVID-19. Authors' methods: Estimates of nucleated cell counts were drawn from the amplification of reference gene primers. The repertoire was sequenced with immunoSEQ multiplex PCR; TCRdb's copy has only in-frame clones and lacks some. The V and J calls and clone size are taken from that table; D and trimming were inferred from the DNA. The profile covers roughly 220,000 clones, with about 80% appearing a single time and about 2.3% taken by the ten largest. Per the germline V gene, CDR1 is MNHEY and CDR2 is SVGEGT. The CDR3 has 14 residues. V gave up 0 bases and J gave up 5 bases, with 11 bases separating them.

The clonotype was recovered from an older woman with acute or convalescent COVID-19. Input material: peripheral blood. The V gene is TRBV6-2 or TRBV6-3, the J gene TRBJ2-7, with D unclear. The CDR3 coding sequence is TGTGCCAGCAGTTACTCTAGCTACCTCGACGAGCAGTACTTC. It codes for CASSYSSYLDEQYF.